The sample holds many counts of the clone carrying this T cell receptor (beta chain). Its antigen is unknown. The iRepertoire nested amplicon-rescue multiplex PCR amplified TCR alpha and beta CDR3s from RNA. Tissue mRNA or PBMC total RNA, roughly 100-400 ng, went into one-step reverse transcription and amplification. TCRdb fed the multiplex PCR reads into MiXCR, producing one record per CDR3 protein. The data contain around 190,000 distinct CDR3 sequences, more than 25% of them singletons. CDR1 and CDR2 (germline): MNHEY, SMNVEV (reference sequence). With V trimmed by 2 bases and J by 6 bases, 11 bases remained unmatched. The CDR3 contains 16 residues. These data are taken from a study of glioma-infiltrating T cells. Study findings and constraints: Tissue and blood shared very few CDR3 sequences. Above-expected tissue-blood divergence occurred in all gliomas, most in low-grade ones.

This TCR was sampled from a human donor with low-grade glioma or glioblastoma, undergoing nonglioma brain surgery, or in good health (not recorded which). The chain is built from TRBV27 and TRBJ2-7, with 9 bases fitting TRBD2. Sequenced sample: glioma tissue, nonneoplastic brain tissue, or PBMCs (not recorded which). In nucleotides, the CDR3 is TGTGCCAGCAGTTTAATGCCTAGCGGGGTGGTAATCGAGCAGTACTTC. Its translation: CASSLMPSGVVIEQYF.